These T cell receptor beta chains were read from a single sample in a study of T cell responses to AZD1222 COVID-19 vaccine. Libraries were prepared by immunoSEQ multiplex PCR; TCRdb keeps only in-frame clonotypes and omits some of them. The sample gives some 120,000 clones, about 80% of which show up once; roughly 9.9% is in the top ten. The source was peripheral blood, collected on day 0 of AZD1222 vaccination. These receptors all come from an adult in good health. The CDR3 runs from the conserved cysteine through the conserved F or W. The order of the fields is V gene, D gene, J gene, clone size, CDR3 protein, CDR3 DNA. A D gene is named only where the DNA matches it firmly. Not all rows give a size; the values are once, few, many and, for expanded clones, a class.

>TRBV18|-|TRBJ2-7|-
CASSPRLATGYEQYF
TGTGCCAGCTCACCGCGTTTGGCTACTGGATACGAGCAGTACTTC
>TRBV19|-|TRBJ1-2|once
CASSYGSRYGYTF
TGTGCCAGTAGTTACGGCAGCCGCTATGGCTACACCTTC
>TRBV9|TRBD2|TRBJ2-1|-
CASSVLSGRALSSSYNEQFF
TGTGCCAGCAGCGTACTGAGCGGGAGGGCCCTTTCGAGCTCCTACAATGAGCAGTTCTTC
>TRBV4-1|-|TRBJ1-4|-
CASSRGRGEKLFF
TGCGCCAGCAGTCGCGGCCGAGGGGAAAAACTGTTTTTT
>TRBV5-1|TRBD2|TRBJ2-3|once
CASSLGTRRFTDTQYF
TGCGCCAGCAGCTTGGGGACTAGACGATTCACAGATACGCAGTATTTT
>TRBV30|-|TRBJ1-1|-
CAWSEGVNTEAFF
TGTGCCTGGAGTGAAGGGGTGAACACTGAAGCTTTCTTT
>TRBV7-9|-|TRBJ2-1|once
CASSLRGPGDEQFF
TGTGCCAGCAGCTTAAGGGGCCCCGGCGATGAGCAGTTCTTC
>TRBV19|-|TRBJ1-1|-
CASSAPAEGRTEAFF
TGTGCCAGTAGTGCCCCAGCCGAGGGGAGAACTGAAGCTTTCTTT
>TRBV24-1|TRBD1|TRBJ2-7|-
CATSDDRGRYEQYF
TGTGCCACCAGCGATGACAGGGGGCGTTACGAGCAGTACTTC
>TRBV10-2|TRBD1|TRBJ1-3|-
CASRPTGTAGNTIYF
TGCGCCAGCAGGCCCACCGGGACAGCCGGAAACACCATATATTTT
>TRBV29-1|-|TRBJ1-2|-
CSVDRGGGYGYTF
TGCAGTGTTGACAGAGGAGGTGGCTATGGCTACACCTTC
>TRBV5-4|TRBD1|TRBJ2-3|-
CASSSEGAAGRDTQYF
TGTGCCAGCAGCTCTGAGGGGGCCGCTGGTAGGGATACGCAGTATTTT
>TRBV6-5|TRBD1|TRBJ1-6|-
CASRLTGTGYSPLHF
TGTGCCAGCAGATTGACCGGGACAGGGTATTCACCCCTCCACTTT
>TRBV6-5|-|TRBJ1-1|-
CATIRGREIITEAFF
TGTGCCACCATTAGGGGTAGGGAAATTATCACTGAAGCTTTCTTT
>TRBV7-9|TRBD2|TRBJ2-1|few
CASSFPQRGSSYNEQFF
TGTGCCAGCAGCTTCCCCCAGCGGGGGAGCTCCTACAATGAGCAGTTCTTC
>TRBV7-9|TRBD2|TRBJ2-3|-
CASSSNPGGDTQYF
TGTGCCAGCAGCTCTAATCCGGGAGGAGATACGCAGTATTTT
>TRBV30|-|TRBJ1-4|-
CAWSHRGGLGKLFF
TGTGCCTGGAGTCACCGGGGGGGGCTCGGAAAACTGTTTTTT